This is a list of T cell receptor beta chains from one sample in a study of early T cells in non-severe SARS-CoV-2 infection. TCRdb redid the calling of the 5' RACE reads with MiXCR, one entry per CDR3 protein. The sample records tens of thousands of distinct CDR3 sequences, roughly 15% being singletons. Sample: whole blood. The receptors derive from an adult who was a healthcare worker with PCR-confirmed SARS-CoV-2 infection or an uninfected control (not recorded which). Both conserved end residues are part of each CDR3.

cdr3_aa	v_call
CASSLLLSQRFHF	TRBV5-6
CASRGGTGTTQYF	TRBV3-1
CASSLGGAHNEQFF	TRBV3-1
CATSSELTTVVQGEQFF	TRBV15
CASSRGQGMNTEAFF	TRBV6-5
CASSPLLRWTGELFF	TRBV28
CSARGQIPVYEQYF	TRBV20-1
CASSLEVGLAMITDTQYF	TRBV7-4
CASSLQGGNTIYF	TRBV12-3/TRBV12-4
CANSPRDRANYGYTF	TRBV28
CASSQDEGRMMNTEAFF	TRBV4-1
CASKHTGTESYEQYF	TRBV19
CSVEQGYEQYF	TRBV29-1
CATSDIRGRSTGELFF	TRBV24-1
CASSLVVAFSSYEQYF	TRBV7-2
CASSPPFDGYTF	TRBV7-2
CASSPTDRVTGELFF	TRBV28
CASSLARNNEKLFF	TRBV5-1
CASSVRTGDNEKLFF	TRBV6-1
CASSKNRGLNTDTQYF	TRBV6-2/TRBV6-3
CASSLEVGAQETQYF	TRBV5-1
CASSLEPGAGSNQPQHF	TRBV5-5
CASSYSGPQHF	TRBV6-2/TRBV6-3
CSAIAGGWAETQYF	TRBV20-1
CASSLGRFSYEQYF	TRBV27
CATSRAGHESEKLFF	TRBV15
CATRTKGAATDTQYF	TRBV5-1
CASSWEENTEAFF	TRBV25-1
CSVEGASGNTIYF	TRBV29-1
CASSLVLAGDTDTQYF	TRBV5-1
CASGQSSYEQYF	TRBV6-6
CSVVGRRQETQYF	TRBV29-1
CASSLNEGTEAFF	TRBV7-2
CASSTSGLAGNIQYF	TRBV28
CSAAQGPSTEAFF	TRBV29-1
CATPRDRADEQYF	TRBV2
CASSYIGTGGADGANVLTF	TRBV6-5
CAWADWGDSPLHF	TRBV30
CASSLGLDETQYF	TRBV27
CASSLRGQGIMNTEAFF	TRBV5-5
CASSPLIPTGVGNTIYF	TRBV6-6
CASRWTGDDEQYF	TRBV2